These 17 T cell receptor beta chains originate from one sample sequenced in a study of response to subunit inactivated influenza vaccine (dated by TCRdb to the late 2010s). The library was obtained by RT-PCR. Sequencing was performed on an Illumina HiSeq 2500. TCRdb took the public reads, trimmed them with fastp at Q25, ran MiXCR for clone calling and kept in-frame beta chains. Rows are combined by CDR3 protein, so each entry shows the most common genes and DNA. A total of roughly 790,000 distinct CDR3 sequences appear in this sample, less than 25% of them only once. The top ten constitute roughly a tenth of the sample. The sample here was PBMCs from blood, taken 5 days after vaccination. These receptors were collected from a man over 45 who received an inactivated influenza vaccine. Donor details come from another sample of the same person, matched by shared clones.

In this sample, this clonotype turned up a few times. The chain recombines TRBV20-1 with TRBJ1-1; unclear D gene. The V and J ends lost 1 base and 0 bases respectively, with 3 bases between them. This CDR3 is 12 amino acids long. Per the germline V gene, CDR1 is DFQATT and CDR2 is SNEGSKA (reference sequence). The chain's CDR3 is CSARVLNTEAFF. CDR3 sequence (DNA): TGCAGTGCTAGAGTACTGAACACTGAAGCTTTCTTT.

The V and J genes are TRBV6-1 and TRBJ2-3, with a weak D call TRBD1 (5 bases). Germline-derived CDR1 and CDR2 are MNHNS and SASEGT. The CDR3 is 16 residues long. V lost 6 bases and J 4 bases, leaving 20 bases between the germline ends. The CDR3 loop is CASSALGQGLSDTQYF. DNA of the CDR3: TGTGCCAGCAGCGCCCTGGGGCAGGGATTATCAGATACGCAGTATTTT.

This clonotype has ten or more counts. The CDR3 DNA is TGTGCCACCAGCACCCGCGCAATACTGCGGACTAGCACAGATACGCAGTATTTT. The encoded protein is CATSTRAILRTSTDTQYF. The rearrangement links TRBV15 to TRBJ2-3, with TRBD2 as a possible D gene (5 bases). The V and J ends lost 4 bases and 0 bases respectively, with 20 bases between them. Per germline, CDR1 LNHNV and CDR2 YYDKDF (reference sequence). This CDR3 has 18 residues.

J is TRBJ2-4 and V is TRBV5-1; D is tentatively TRBD1 or TRBD2 (5 bases each). V was cut by 3 bases and J by 6 bases, with 13 bases left in between. In germline, CDR1 is SGHRS, CDR2 YFSETQ. This CDR3 region has 14 residues. The chain's CDR3 is CASSYGATVNIQYF. The CDR3, as DNA: TGCGCCAGCAGCTACGGGGCAACGGTAAACATTCAGTACTTC. Filled out from reference TRBV5-1 and TRBJ2-4, the complete variable domain reads KAGVTQTPRYLIKTRGQQVTLSCSPISGHRSVSWYQQTPGQGLQFLFEYFSETQRNKGNFPGRFSGRQFSNSRSEMNVSTLELGDSALYLCASSYGATVNIQYFGAGTRLSVL.

This clonotype turned up a few times. The rearrangement joins TRBV4-2 to TRBJ1-2; no clear D gene. The germline V gene has CDR1 LGHNA and CDR2 YNFKEQ. Trimming took off 0 bases at V and 2 bases at J, with 13 bases between the two ends. The CDR3 contains 16 residues. CDR3 protein: CASSQDLALGNYGYTF. The CDR3 nucleotides read TGTGCCAGCAGCCAAGACTTGGCCCTTGGGAACTATGGCTACACCTTC.

V is TRBV10-1 and J is TRBJ2-1; TRBD2 matches 11 bases. V was clipped by 4 bases and J by 9 bases; unmatched bases: 8. CDR3 length: 15 amino acids. Germline values: CDR1 WNHNN, CDR2 SYGVQD (reference sequence). CDR3 nucleotide sequence: TGCGCCAGCAGTGGAGTAGCGGGGGGGCGGGGTGAGCAGTTCTTC. It translates to CASSGVAGGRGEQFF.

This chain uses TRBV4-3 with TRBJ2-1; 9 positions agree with TRBD2. The CDR3 contains 16 residues. V was clipped by 0 bases and J by 9 bases; unmatched bases: 9. Germline lookup yields CDR1 LGHNA and CDR2 YSLEER. This chain's CDR3 is CASSQDFLAGVAEQFF. DNA for the CDR3: TGCGCCAGCAGCCAAGATTTCTTAGCGGGAGTTGCTGAGCAGTTCTTC.

This chain connects TRBV6-1 to TRBJ1-1, with D tentatively TRBD1 (5 bases). The germline V and J ends were trimmed by 4 bases and 6 bases, with 12 bases remaining between them. The CDR3 has 13 residues. Germline CDR1 reads MNHNS; CDR2 reads SASEGT. The CDR3 is CASSAARQSEAFF. CDR3 sequence (DNA): TGTGCCAGCAGTGCCGCCCGACAGTCTGAAGCTTTCTTT.

This sequence joins TRBV6-1 and TRBJ2-1; 7 nucleotides line up with TRBD2. Germline CDR1 reads MNHNS; CDR2 reads SASEGT. V was clipped by 5 bases and J by 10 bases; unmatched bases: 8. The CDR3 consists of 13 residues. CDR3 residues: CASSLGLTGEQFF. The CDR3 DNA sequence: TGTGCCAGCAGTCTGGGACTAACGGGAGAGCAGTTCTTC.

This sequence joins TRBV5-1 and TRBJ2-2, with 8 bases fitting TRBD1. CDR1 SGHRS and CDR2 YFSETQ come from the germline V gene. This CDR3 has 17 residues. The V gene end was trimmed by 4 bases and the J gene end by 2 bases; junction bases not matched to a gene: 10. The CDR3, as DNA: TGCGCCAGCAGCAACTCACAGGGGGTCGGTAACACCGGGGAGCTGTTTTTT. Translating gives CASSNSQGVGNTGELFF.

This sequence joins TRBV2 and TRBJ2-7; D remains ambiguous. CDR1 and CDR2 (germline): SNHLY, FYNNEI. The V end was cut by 5 bases, the J end by 7 bases, with 9 bases between. CDR3 length equals 11 residues. In nucleotides, the CDR3 is TGTGCCAGCAGTATGAGGCAGGAGCAGTACTTC. This translates into CASSMRQEQYF.

The rearrangement links TRBV29-1 to TRBJ2-1, with D possibly matching TRBD1 (6 bases). This CDR3 comprises 14 residues. The germline V gene encodes CDR1 SQVTM and CDR2 ANQGSEA. The V gene lost 0 bases and the J gene lost 8 bases, with 14 bases spanning the gap. The CDR3 nucleotides are TGCAGCGTTGAAGAGGATCGCAGGGGCGATGAGCAGTTCTTC. It is translated as CSVEEDRRGDEQFF.

V is TRBV9 and J is TRBJ2-2; 12 bases match TRBD2. The J segment lost 7 bases and the V segment lost 3 bases, leaving 7 bases of the junction unmatched. The CDR3 is 16 amino acids. The V gene's germline CDR1 is SGDLS and CDR2 YYNGEE. The CDR3 DNA is TGTGCCAGCAGCGCCGCCACTAGCGGGAGGAGCGGGGAGCTGTTTTTT. It encodes CASSAATSGRSGELFF.

Ten or more counts support this clonotype. J is TRBJ1-5 and V is TRBV12-3 or TRBV12-4; 10 nucleotides agree with TRBD1. The CDR3 spans 16 residues. J lost 5 bases, V lost 8 bases, and 12 bases had no gene match. The CDR3 here is CASGWDRDRGHQPQHF. DNA of the CDR3: TGTGCCAGCGGTTGGGATAGGGACAGGGGACATCAGCCCCAGCATTTT.

V and J are TRBV20-1 and TRBJ1-1, with D hard to call. The germline V gene encodes CDR1 DFQATT and CDR2 SNEGSKA (reference sequence). V was shortened by 5 bases and J by 3 bases, with 13 bases between the two germline ends. The CDR3 covers 13 residues. This CDR3 is CSAFRVTDTEAFF. The DNA for the CDR3 is TGCAGTGCTTTCCGGGTCACCGACACTGAAGCTTTCTTT.

The chain uses TRBV5-1 and TRBJ1-2, with 12 bases fitting TRBD1. The V gene's germline CDR1 is SGHRS and CDR2 YFSETQ. J lost 3 bases, V lost 3 bases, and 3 bases had no gene match. CDR3 size: 15 residues. CDR3 amino acids: CASSSGQGAYYGYTF. CDR3 bases: TGCGCCAGCAGCTCGGGACAGGGGGCATACTATGGCTACACCTTC.

This clonotype appeared a few times. The rearrangement joins TRBV29-1 to TRBJ2-1; 13 positions agree with TRBD2. V lost 7 bases to trimming and J lost 8 bases; unmatched junction nucleotides: 11. CDR1 is SQVTM and CDR2 is ANQGSEA in the germline V gene. The CDR3 totals 15 residues. CDR3 nucleotide sequence: TGCAGCGCCTTAGGAGGGACTAGCGGGATCGATGAGCAGTTCTTC. Translating it yields CSALGGTSGIDEQFF.